The 23 T cell receptor beta chains in this list originate from one sample, sequenced in a study of early T cells in non-severe SARS-CoV-2 infection. TCRdb recomputed calls from the 5' RACE reads with MiXCR, one row per CDR3 protein. Found here are approximately 34,000 distinct CDR3 sequences, 7.9% of them singletons; the top ten hold around 12%. The sequenced sample was whole blood, obtained at baseline. These receptors all stem from an adult who was a healthcare worker with PCR-confirmed SARS-CoV-2 infection or an uninfected control (not recorded which).

The chain has TRBV7-6 and TRBJ2-2; TRBD1 matches 10 bases. The germline gives CDR1 SGHVS, CDR2 FNYEAQ. This CDR3 region has 17 residues. V shed 5 bases, J shed 1 base, and the junction held 7 bases outside the gene matches. This CDR3 is CASSRGTGDVNTGELFF. CDR3 nucleotide sequence: TGTGCCAGCAGCAGAGGGACAGGGGACGTGAACACCGGGGAGCTGTTTTTT.

The V call is TRBV11-2, the J call TRBJ2-7; tentatively, D is TRBD1 (5 bases). V was cut by 3 bases and J by 6 bases, with 9 bases left in between. CDR1 is SGHAT, CDR2 FQNNGV, per germline. This CDR3 comprises 12 residues. The CDR3 loop reads CASSFGQGEQYF. The CDR3 coding sequence is TGTGCCAGCAGCTTCGGGCAGGGCGAGCAGTACTTC.

This chain uses TRBV5-1 with TRBJ1-5; D unresolved. The CDR3 is made up of 15 amino acids. Germline CDR1 is SGHRS and CDR2 is YFSETQ. Between the trimmed V and J ends, which lost 1 base and 5 bases, there was a span of 13 bases. This CDR3 reads CASSLYGDEYQPQHF. The CDR3 DNA is TGCGCCAGCAGCTTGTACGGGGATGAGTATCAGCCCCAGCATTTT.

The CDR3 sequence: CSARDPEGRTEAFF. The CDR3 nucleotides read TGCAGTGCACGGGACCCCGAGGGGAGAACTGAAGCTTTCTTT. The chain links TRBV20-1 to TRBJ1-1, with a tentative D call TRBD1 (5 bases). Germline CDR1 reads DFQATT; CDR2 reads SNEGSKA (reference sequence). The CDR3 totals 14 residues. The V gene lost 6 bases and the J gene lost 5 bases, with 19 bases spanning the gap.

This clonotype was observed a few times. V and J are TRBV20-1 and TRBJ1-5, with no clear D. This CDR3 is 14 amino acids long. Germline loops: CDR1 DFQATT, CDR2 SNEGSKA (reference sequence). The V and J ends lost 1 base and 0 bases respectively, with 7 bases between them. CDR3 in DNA: TGCAGTGCTAGAGCGGGGATTAGCAATCAGCCCCAGCATTTT. Encoded protein: CSARAGISNQPQHF.

This clonotype showed up many times. CDR3 region: CASIGWDNEQFF. The CDR3 region has the DNA TGTGCCAGCATTGGCTGGGACAATGAGCAGTTCTTC. The chain is built from TRBV6-6 and TRBJ2-1; D ambiguous. Germline V gives CDR1 MNHNY, CDR2 SVGAGI (reference sequence). The CDR3 totals 12 residues. Trimming pared 7 bases from V and 5 bases from J, leaving 9 bases between.

V usage is TRBV12-3 or TRBV12-4 and J usage is TRBJ1-6; 8 positions agree with TRBD1. The V and J ends lost 2 bases and 7 bases, in that order; junction bases with no gene match: 10. This CDR3 is 17 amino acids long. CDR3 sequence: CASSLWSGGASNSPLHF. Written as DNA, the CDR3 is TGTGCCAGCAGTTTATGGTCAGGGGGCGCCTCGAATTCACCCCTCCACTTT.

This clonotype was counted between two and nine times. The rearrangement uses TRBV6-4 and TRBJ2-3, with 7 bases that match TRBD2. In germline, CDR1 is MRHNA, CDR2 SNTAGT. This CDR3 has 15 amino acids. After removal of 2 bases from V and 1 base from J, the junction contained 3 bases not matched to a gene. This CDR3 is CASSDGAGGTDTQYF. In DNA, the CDR3 is TGTGCCAGCAGTGACGGGGCGGGGGGCACAGATACGCAGTATTTT.

This clonotype was seen only a few times. This chain joins TRBV12-3 or TRBV12-4 and TRBJ2-5; 10 bases fit TRBD1. The CDR3 covers 17 residues. V dropped 8 bases and J dropped 1; count of bases not matched to a gene: 13. The CDR3 sequence is CASLSLGDRGGQETQYF. The CDR3 DNA sequence: TGTGCCAGCCTGAGTTTGGGGGACAGGGGCGGCCAAGAGACCCAGTACTTC.

This clonotype was counted only a few times. V and J are TRBV11-2 and TRBJ2-1; D is ambiguous. V was trimmed by 5 bases and J by 10 bases, leaving 12 bases between them. The CDR3 runs 12 residues. Germline V gene data show CDR1 as SGHAT and CDR2 as FQNNGV. The DNA for the CDR3 is TGTGCCAGCAGCCCCGCGATCGGGGAGCAGTTCTTC. It is translated as CASSPAIGEQFF.

The J gene is TRBJ2-5, the V gene TRBV11-3; D remains unclear. This CDR3 is built from 15 residues. The germline CDR1 and CDR2 sequences are SGHNT and YENEEA. V gave up 0 bases and J gave up 2 bases, with 10 bases separating them. Here the CDR3 reads CASSLDGTTQETQYF. The CDR3, as DNA: TGTGCCAGCAGCTTAGATGGTACAACTCAAGAGACCCAGTACTTC.

This clonotype was detected a few times. The genes are TRBV10-1 and TRBJ2-7; D unresolved. Trimming took off 6 bases at V and 12 bases at J, with 9 bases between the two ends. The CDR3 contains 9 residues. CDR1 and CDR2 from the germline V gene are WNHNN and SYGVQD (reference sequence). This CDR3 reads CASRASTYF. CDR3 nucleotides: TGCGCCAGCAGGGCGAGCACGTACTTC.

This clonotype was seen repeatedly, ten times or more. The V call is TRBV29-1, the J call TRBJ2-7; TRBD2 is a possible D gene (6 bases). Germline-derived CDR1 and CDR2 are SQVTM and ANQGSEA. The CDR3 is made up of 13 amino acids. V lost 0 bases and J lost 7, with 13 bases in between. CDR3 loop: CSVEDRDSIEQYF. The CDR3 region has the DNA TGCAGCGTTGAAGACCGGGACTCGATAGAGCAGTACTTC.

This clonotype was found a few times. The genes are TRBV12-3 or TRBV12-4 and TRBJ1-6, with 7 positions matching TRBD1. V dropped 5 bases and J dropped 8; count of bases not matched to a gene: 6. The CDR3 totals 14 residues. CDR3 region: CASSPTGSDSPLHF. The CDR3, as DNA: TGTGCCAGCAGTCCGACAGGGTCAGATTCACCCCTCCACTTT.

This clonotype was detected a few times. The chain is built from TRBV2 and TRBJ2-1, with a tentative D call TRBD2 (6 bases). This CDR3 has 17 residues. The germline V gene has CDR1 SNHLY and CDR2 FYNNEI. V lost 4 bases and J 6 bases, leaving 22 bases between the germline ends. CDR3 protein: CASSGGLRDSQFNEQFF. The CDR3 coding sequence is TGTGCCAGCAGTGGAGGGCTACGGGACTCACAGTTCAATGAGCAGTTCTTC. The full variable domain, rest sourced from reference TRBV2 and TRBJ2-1, is EPEVTQTPSHQVTQMGQEVILRCVPISNHLYFYWYRQILGQKVEFLVSFYNNEISEKSEIFDDQFSVERPDGSNFTLKIRSTKLEDSAMYFCASSGGLRDSQFNEQFFGPGTRLTVL.

The rearrangement joins TRBV4-1 to TRBJ1-4; D is possibly TRBD1 (6 bases). This CDR3 is 15 amino acids long. Trimming took 3 bases from V and 8 from J, leaving 16 bases between them. Germline assignment: CDR1 MGHRA and CDR2 YSYEKL. The CDR3 sequence is CASSQDSGVDEKLFF. Here the CDR3 DNA reads TGCGCCAGCAGCCAGGACAGTGGGGTGGACGAAAAACTGTTTTTT.

This chain uses TRBV28 with TRBJ1-2; no firm D call. The CDR3 covers 12 residues. In germline, CDR1 is MDHEN, CDR2 SYDVKM. V lost 7 bases to trimming and J lost 0 bases, with 6 bases between them. CDR3 sequence: CASTETNYGYTF. CDR3 sequence (DNA): TGTGCCAGCACAGAGACTAACTATGGCTACACCTTC.

V usage is TRBV12-3 or TRBV12-4 and J usage is TRBJ1-1; D uncertain. This CDR3 contains 13 residues. V lost 2 bases, J lost 1 base, and 5 bases lay in between. This CDR3 reads CASSLPENTEAFF. Here the CDR3 DNA reads TGTGCCAGCAGTTTACCGGAGAACACTGAAGCTTTCTTT.

This clonotype was counted between two and nine times. The gene calls are TRBV20-1 and TRBJ1-5; TRBD1 aligns across 7 bases. CDR1 is DFQATT, CDR2 SNEGSKA, per germline (reference sequence). The V and J ends lost 0 bases and 0 bases, in that order; junction bases with no gene match: 5. The CDR3 covers 16 residues. CDR3 protein: CSAREEGAYSNQPQHF. As DNA, the CDR3 is TGCAGTGCTAGAGAAGAGGGGGCGTATAGCAATCAGCCCCAGCATTTT.

At least ten counts were recorded for this clonotype. The chain couples TRBV7-9 to TRBJ2-4; 9 bases map to TRBD1. The CDR3 runs to 19 residues. The germline V gene encodes CDR1 SEHNR and CDR2 FQNEAQ (reference sequence). Losses at the gene ends were 0 bases for V and 1 base for J; bases not matched to a gene: 10. The CDR3 loop is CASSLASIRDRVAKNIQYF. DNA of the CDR3: TGTGCCAGCAGCTTAGCGTCCATCCGGGACAGGGTGGCCAAAAACATTCAGTACTTC. Supplemented by reference TRBV7-9 and TRBJ2-4, the full variable domain reads DTGVSQNPRHKITKRGQNVTFRCDPISEHNRLYWYRQTLGQGPEFLTYFQNEAQLEKSRLLSDRFSAERPKGSFSTLEIQRTEQGDSAMYLCASSLASIRDRVAKNIQYFGAGTRLSVL.

V and J are TRBV28 and TRBJ2-3, with a possible D match to TRBD2 (6 bases). There are 14 residues in the CDR3. V was pared by 4 bases and J by 3 bases, with 11 bases between. Germline lookup yields CDR1 MDHEN and CDR2 SYDVKM. CDR3 region: CASSWAGLTDTQYF. Written as DNA, the CDR3 is TGTGCCAGCAGTTGGGCGGGATTGACAGATACGCAGTATTTT.

The chain joins TRBV25-1 to TRBJ2-7; D possibly corresponds to TRBD1 (5 bases). The CDR3 consists of 14 residues. The germline V and J ends were trimmed by 4 bases and 4 bases, with 14 bases remaining between them. Germline V gene lookup returns CDR1 MGHDK and CDR2 SYGVNS. The CDR3 nucleotides are TGTGCCAGCAGTGGAACAAGGCCAGGGTACGAGCAGTACTTC. Protein: CASSGTRPGYEQYF.

The table lists this clonotype with a few counts. V is TRBV20-1 and J is TRBJ2-3; 11 bases are a match to TRBD2. The J segment lost 4 bases and the V segment lost 6 bases, leaving 12 bases of the junction unmatched. The CDR3 sequence is 16 residues long. Germline V gene sequence: CDR1 DFQATT, CDR2 SNEGSKA (reference sequence). The CDR3 bases are TGCAGTGCCGCCCCCCCCCATAGCGGGGGGGCAGATACGCAGTATTTT. This encodes CSAAPPHSGGADTQYF.